This TCR beta chain was identified during a study of human T cells and chemical hapten exposure. This clonotype was counted only a few times. Time point defined: patch test 1, 2 weeks after DPC sensitization. Regarding treatment: therapeutic diphenylcyclopropenone sensitization with weekly scalp DPC. The germline CDR1 and CDR2 sequences are MNHEY and SVGEGT. V lost 8 bases, J lost 4 bases, and 11 bases lay in between. This CDR3 is 12 amino acids long. Using its own MiXCR run on the RACE reads, TCRdb lists one record per CDR3 protein. The sample has 300,000 to 400,000 distinct CDR3 sequences, approximately 6.3% seen once.

The sequence came from a woman under 30 with alopecia areata. Some clones in this sample may be carry-over from other donors' samples. The material sequenced was whole blood, taken in connection with sensitization to the hapten diphenylcyclopropenone (DPC). The chain recombines TRBV6-2 or TRBV6-3 with TRBJ2-5; D may be TRBD1 or TRBD2 (5 bases each). Here the CDR3 reads CASQSGGETQYF. The CDR3, as DNA: TGTGCCAGCCAGAGTGGGGGAGAGACCCAGTACTTC.